This TCR beta chain originates from a study of cytomegalovirus exposure and HLA in healthy donors. Germline V gene sequence: CDR1 MNHNY, CDR2 SVGAGI (reference sequence). Unmatched junction bases numbered 4, after V lost 6 bases and J lost 0 bases. The CDR3 is made up of 15 amino acids. Primers for the PCR totalled 60 Vbeta and 13 Jbeta. Libraries were prepared by immunoSEQ multiplex PCR; TCRdb keeps only in-frame clonotypes and omits some of them. This sample has some 160,000 clones, with approximately 81% found just once. The V and J genes are TRBV6-6 and TRBJ2-2, with 7 bases matching TRBD1. Sequencing was carried out using PBMCs. This receptor was identified in a boy aged 2-15 years in good health and CMV-seronegative. CDR3: CASRPTGANTGELFF. In nucleotides, the CDR3 is TGTGCCAGCAGACCCACAGGGGCGAACACCGGGGAGCTGTTTTTT.